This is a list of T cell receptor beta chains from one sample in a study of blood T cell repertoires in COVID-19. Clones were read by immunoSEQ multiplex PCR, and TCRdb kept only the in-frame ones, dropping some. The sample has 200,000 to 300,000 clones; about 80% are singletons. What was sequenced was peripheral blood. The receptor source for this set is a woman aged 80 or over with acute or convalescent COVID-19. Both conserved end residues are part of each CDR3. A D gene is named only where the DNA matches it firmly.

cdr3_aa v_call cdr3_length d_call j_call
CASSSGQGGSPLHF TRBV7-9 14 TRBD1 TRBJ1-6
CASSLGQVNEKLFF TRBV7-9 14 - TRBJ1-4
CASSVQGKHQAFF TRBV12-3/TRBV12-4 13 - TRBJ1-1
CASRPDRLTSGTDTQYF TRBV19 17 TRBD2 TRBJ2-3
CASSATTSGIGEQFF TRBV5-1 15 TRBD2 TRBJ2-1
CASTKLGHRAGELFF TRBV19 15 - TRBJ2-2
CASSQVHQAGSSYNSPLHF TRBV4-2 19 - TRBJ1-6
CASSPGGRSYNEQFF TRBV18 15 - TRBJ2-1
CASSVSGPAYEQYF TRBV5-4 14 - TRBJ2-7
CAWIAEESVTNEQFF TRBV30 15 - TRBJ2-1
CATSPGGHYGYTF TRBV15 13 TRBD1 TRBJ1-2
CASSPPQGYGYTF TRBV6-6 13 TRBD1 TRBJ1-2
CASSLAASYNEQFF TRBV5-1 14 - TRBJ2-1
CASSPLGIHTGELFF TRBV4-2 15 - TRBJ2-2
CASSSTGLSTDTQYF TRBV7-2 15 - TRBJ2-3
CASSPVGPDGYTF TRBV18 13 - TRBJ1-2
CASRQGGTYEQYF TRBV12-3/TRBV12-4 13 TRBD1 TRBJ2-7
CASSSTPLGTQYF TRBV13 13 - TRBJ2-5
CASSRVLNSPTNEKLFF TRBV19 17 - TRBJ1-4
CASRTTGGSGYGYTF TRBV28 15 TRBD1 TRBJ1-2
CASSLVAGVVTDTQYF TRBV7-9 16 TRBD2 TRBJ2-3
CASSYFLDRGQETQYF TRBV7-9 16 TRBD1 TRBJ2-5
CATRGQGEQYF TRBV10-3 11 TRBD1 TRBJ2-7
CASSLWGVPNEKLFF TRBV27 15 - TRBJ1-4
CAISQNRDNEQFF TRBV10-3 13 - TRBJ2-1
CASTGQGALSYEQYF TRBV5-1 15 TRBD1 TRBJ2-7
CASSNYATGTSGYEQYF TRBV18 17 TRBD2 TRBJ2-7
CASSILNTEAFF TRBV12-3/TRBV12-4 12 - TRBJ1-1
CASSTSTGDHNQPQHF TRBV19 16 TRBD1 TRBJ1-5
CASSHRYQTSSAEAFF TRBV4-1 16 - TRBJ1-1
CASSQGLGGGPYGYTF TRBV4-1 16 - TRBJ1-2
CASSDSGGDITYEQYF TRBV6-4 16 TRBD2 TRBJ2-7
CASSIARNTEAFF TRBV19 13 - TRBJ1-1
CASNKAGGPTYEQYF TRBV9 15 TRBD2 TRBJ2-7
CASTLNTGELFF TRBV6-5 12 - TRBJ2-2
CASSQGGFTEAFF TRBV7-2 13 - TRBJ1-1
CASSYLQGNSPLHF TRBV6-5 14 - TRBJ1-6
CASSGDRNQPQHF TRBV19 13 TRBD1 TRBJ1-5
CASSQANWFTGELFF TRBV4-1 15 - TRBJ2-2
CSVEPTSTDTQYF TRBV29-1 13 - TRBJ2-3
CASSPGQGWSYTF TRBV6-5 13 TRBD1 TRBJ1-2
CASSGGRGTASPLHF TRBV2 15 - TRBJ1-6
CASSYSGGAEAFF TRBV6-2/TRBV6-3 13 - TRBJ1-1
CASSERGGPYEQYF TRBV6-1 14 - TRBJ2-7
CASSGGGGTTDTQYF TRBV25-1 15 - TRBJ2-3
CASSTGTGAAYEQYF TRBV10-1 15 TRBD1 TRBJ2-7
CASSIDRNTEAFF TRBV7-3 13 - TRBJ1-1
CASSPGTANTEAFF TRBV2 14 TRBD1 TRBJ1-1
CASSGGQGRSSNQPQHF TRBV6-2/TRBV6-3 17 TRBD1 TRBJ1-5
CASSPHRPDLPGANVLTF TRBV11-3 18 - TRBJ2-6
CASSLDRDRFYEQYF TRBV7-2 15 - TRBJ2-7
CASRQTGNDGYTF TRBV6-5 13 TRBD1 TRBJ1-2
CASSTQGGNTEAFF TRBV6-5 14 - TRBJ1-1